The rows below give T cell receptor beta chains drawn from one sample of a study of fetal regulatory T cell absence and autoimmunity. Measured with immunoSEQ multiplex PCR; TCRdb has only the in-frame clones, and not every one. The table lists approximately 94,000 clones, about two thirds of them singletons. The specimen sequenced was pancreas tissue. These receptors all come from a male donor with IPEX syndrome. CDR3s include the opening cysteine and the closing phenylalanine or tryptophan. D genes are given only for firm matches. Some rows have no size entry. The others give once, few or many, or a class for an expanded clone.

>TRBJ2-7|.|.|TRBV21-1
TGTGCCAGCAGCGGCGGGACCTGGGACGAGCAGTACTTC
CASSGGTWDEQYF
>TRBJ1-5|many|.|TRBV10-3
TGTGCCATCAGTGACAACAATCAGCCCCAGCATTTT
CAISDNNQPQHF
>TRBJ1-1|.|.|TRBV5-1
TGCGCCAGCAGCAGGTGGGGGCGGAAGGCTTTCTTT
CASSRWGRKAFF
>TRBJ1-1|.|TRBD1|TRBV6-5
TGTGCCAGCAGTTACACAGGGGGCACTGAAGCTTTCTTT
CASSYTGGTEAFF
>TRBJ1-3|few|.|TRBV7-9
TGTGCCAGCAGCTTAGACAGCTCTGGAAACACCATATATTTT
CASSLDSSGNTIYF
>TRBJ2-1|.|TRBD2|TRBV6-5
TGTGCCAGCAGTTACTCTAGCGGGGGGGCCAATGAGCAGTTCTTC
CASSYSSGGANEQFF
>TRBJ2-2|.|TRBD1|TRBV18
TGTGCCAGCTCACCGCCGGGACAGGGGGCTTCCGGGGAGCTGTTTTTT
CASSPPGQGASGELFF
>TRBJ1-3|.|.|TRBV10-3
TGTGCCATCAGGGCAGGGGACTCTGGAAACACCATATATTTT
CAIRAGDSGNTIYF
>TRBJ2-7|.|TRBD1|TRBV2
TGTGCCAGCAGGGAGCGCCCGACAGGGGCCCCTATCGACGAGCAGTACTTC
CASRERPTGAPIDEQYF
>TRBJ2-3|.|.|TRBV5-4
TGTGCCAGCAGCCCAAGGTCGGGGGCCACAGATACGCAGTATTTT
CASSPRSGATDTQYF
>TRBJ2-3|.|.|TRBV18
TGTGCCAGCTCACCACGGAATTTTTGGGGAGATACGCAGTATTTT
CASSPRNFWGDTQYF
>TRBJ2-2|.|.|TRBV2
TGTGCCAACCTAGATCGGGGGTCCGGGGAGCTGTTTTTT
CANLDRGSGELFF
>TRBJ1-1|few|.|TRBV2
TGTGCCAGTTCTCAGGACAGGAACACTGAAGCTTTCTTT
CASSQDRNTEAFF
>TRBJ1-2|.|TRBD1|TRBV18
TGTGCCAGCTCACCCGGACAGGCAGCTAACTATGGCTACACCTTC
CASSPGQAANYGYTF